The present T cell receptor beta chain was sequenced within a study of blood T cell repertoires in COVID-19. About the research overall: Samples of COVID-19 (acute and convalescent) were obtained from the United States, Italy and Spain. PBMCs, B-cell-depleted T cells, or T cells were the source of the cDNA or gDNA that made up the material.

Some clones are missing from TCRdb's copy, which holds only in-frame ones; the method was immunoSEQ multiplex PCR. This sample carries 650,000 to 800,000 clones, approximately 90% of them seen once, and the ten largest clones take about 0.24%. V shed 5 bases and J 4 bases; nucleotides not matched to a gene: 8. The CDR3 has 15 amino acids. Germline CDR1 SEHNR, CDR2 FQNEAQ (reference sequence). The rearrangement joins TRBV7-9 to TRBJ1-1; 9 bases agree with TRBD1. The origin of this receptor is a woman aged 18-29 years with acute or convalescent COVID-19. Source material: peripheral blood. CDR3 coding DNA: TGTGCCAGCAGCCAGGGGGACAGGGTTATCACTGAAGCTTTCTTT. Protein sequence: CASSQGDRVITEAFF. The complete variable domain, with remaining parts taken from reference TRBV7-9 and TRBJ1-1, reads DTGVSQNPRHKITKRGQNVTFRCDPISEHNRLYWYRQTLGQGPEFLTYFQNEAQLEKSRLLSDRFSAERPKGSFSTLEIQRTEQGDSAMYLCASSQGDRVITEAFFGQGTRLTVV.